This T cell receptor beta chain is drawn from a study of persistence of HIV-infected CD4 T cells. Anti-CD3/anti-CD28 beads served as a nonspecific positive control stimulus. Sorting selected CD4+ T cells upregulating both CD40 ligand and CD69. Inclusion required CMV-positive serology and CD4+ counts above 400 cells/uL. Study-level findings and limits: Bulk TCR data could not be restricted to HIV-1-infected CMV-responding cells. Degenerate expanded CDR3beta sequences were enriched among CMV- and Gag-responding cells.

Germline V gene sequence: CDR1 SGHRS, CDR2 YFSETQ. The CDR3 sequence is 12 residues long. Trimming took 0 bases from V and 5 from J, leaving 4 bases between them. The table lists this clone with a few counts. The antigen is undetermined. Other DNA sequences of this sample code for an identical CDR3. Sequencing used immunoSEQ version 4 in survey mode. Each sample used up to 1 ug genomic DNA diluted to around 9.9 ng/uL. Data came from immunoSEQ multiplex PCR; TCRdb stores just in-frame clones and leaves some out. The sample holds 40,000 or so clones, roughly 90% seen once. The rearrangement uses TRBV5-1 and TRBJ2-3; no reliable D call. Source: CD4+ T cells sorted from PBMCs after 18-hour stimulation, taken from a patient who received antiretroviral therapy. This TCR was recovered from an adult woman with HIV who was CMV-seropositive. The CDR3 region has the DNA TGCGCCAGCAGCTTGGCCTTAGATACGCAGTATTTT. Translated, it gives CASSLALDTQYF.